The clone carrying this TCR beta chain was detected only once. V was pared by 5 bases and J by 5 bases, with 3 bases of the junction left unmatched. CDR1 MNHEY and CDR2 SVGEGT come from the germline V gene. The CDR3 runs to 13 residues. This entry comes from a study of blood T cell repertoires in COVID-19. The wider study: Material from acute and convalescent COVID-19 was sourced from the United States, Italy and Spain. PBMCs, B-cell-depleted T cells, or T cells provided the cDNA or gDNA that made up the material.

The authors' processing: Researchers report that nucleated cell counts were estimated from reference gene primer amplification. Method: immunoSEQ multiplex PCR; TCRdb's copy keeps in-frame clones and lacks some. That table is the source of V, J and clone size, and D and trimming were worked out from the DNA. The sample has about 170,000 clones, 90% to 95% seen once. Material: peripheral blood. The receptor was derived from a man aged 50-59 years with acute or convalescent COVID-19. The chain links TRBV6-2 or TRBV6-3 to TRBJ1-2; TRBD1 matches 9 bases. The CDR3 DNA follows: TGTGCCAGCAGTAACAGGGGGCAATATGGCTACACCTTC. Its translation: CASSNRGQYGYTF.